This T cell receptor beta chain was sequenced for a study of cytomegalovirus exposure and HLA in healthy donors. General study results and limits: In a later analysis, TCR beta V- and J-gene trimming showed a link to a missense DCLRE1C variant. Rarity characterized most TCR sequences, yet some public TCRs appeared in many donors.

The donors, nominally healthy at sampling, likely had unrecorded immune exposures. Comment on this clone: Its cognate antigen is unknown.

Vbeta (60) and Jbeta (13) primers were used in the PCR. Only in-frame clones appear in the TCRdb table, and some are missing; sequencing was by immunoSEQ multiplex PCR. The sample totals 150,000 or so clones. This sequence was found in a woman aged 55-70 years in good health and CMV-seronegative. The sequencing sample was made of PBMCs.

The CDR3, as DNA: TGTGCCAGCAGACGGGGGGGCTATAGCAATCAGCCCCAGCATTTT. As protein: CASRRGGYSNQPQHF. The chain carries TRBV6-1 and TRBJ1-5; possible D gene TRBD1, 6 bases. Germline CDR1 MNHNS, CDR2 SASEGT. V was trimmed by 6 bases and J by 0 bases, leaving 12 bases between them. This CDR3 is 15 amino acids long.